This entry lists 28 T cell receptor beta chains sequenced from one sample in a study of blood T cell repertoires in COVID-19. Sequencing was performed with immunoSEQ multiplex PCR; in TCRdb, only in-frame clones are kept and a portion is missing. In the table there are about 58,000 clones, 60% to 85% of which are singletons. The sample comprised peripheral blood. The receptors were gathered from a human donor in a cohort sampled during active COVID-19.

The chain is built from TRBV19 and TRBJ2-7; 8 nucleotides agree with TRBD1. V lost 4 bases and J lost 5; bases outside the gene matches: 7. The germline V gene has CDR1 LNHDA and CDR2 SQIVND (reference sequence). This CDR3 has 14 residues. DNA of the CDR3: TGTGCCAGTAGTACTCGACAGGGGTACCACGAGCAGTACTTC. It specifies CASSTRQGYHEQYF.

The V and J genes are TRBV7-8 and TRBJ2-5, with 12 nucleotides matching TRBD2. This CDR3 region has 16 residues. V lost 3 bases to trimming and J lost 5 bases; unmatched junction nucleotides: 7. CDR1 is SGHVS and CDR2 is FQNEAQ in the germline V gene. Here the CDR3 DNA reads TGTGCCAGCAGCTTCCCTAGCGGGGGGGCCGATGAGACCCAGTACTTC. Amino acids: CASSFPSGGADETQYF.

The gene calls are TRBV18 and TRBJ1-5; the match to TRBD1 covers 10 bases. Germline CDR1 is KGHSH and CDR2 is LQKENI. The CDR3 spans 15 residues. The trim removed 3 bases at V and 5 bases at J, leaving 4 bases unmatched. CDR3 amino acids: CASSPGTGVYQPQHF. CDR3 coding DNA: TGTGCCAGCTCACCCGGGACAGGGGTTTATCAGCCCCAGCATTTT.

CDR3 sequence: CASSPGEGRMNQPQHF. As DNA, the CDR3 is TGTGCCAGCAGTCCCGGGGAGGGCCGAATGAATCAGCCCCAGCATTTT. The V and J genes are TRBV27 and TRBJ1-5, with unresolved D. This CDR3 has 16 residues. V shed 5 bases and J shed 4 bases, with 18 bases lying between them. CDR1 and CDR2 from the germline V gene are MNHEY and SMNVEV (reference sequence).

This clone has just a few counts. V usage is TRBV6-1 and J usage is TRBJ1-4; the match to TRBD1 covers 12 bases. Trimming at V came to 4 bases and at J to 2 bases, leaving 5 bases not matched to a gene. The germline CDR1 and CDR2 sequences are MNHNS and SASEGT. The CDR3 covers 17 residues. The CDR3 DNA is TGTGCCAGCAGTGGACGGGACAGGGGGCCCACTAATGAAAAACTGTTTTTT. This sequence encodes CASSGRDRGPTNEKLFF.

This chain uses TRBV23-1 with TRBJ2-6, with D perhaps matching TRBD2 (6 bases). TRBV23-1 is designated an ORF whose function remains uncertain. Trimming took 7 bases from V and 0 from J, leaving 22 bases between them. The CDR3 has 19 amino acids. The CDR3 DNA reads TGCGCCAGCATAGGTCCCCGGTGGGGAGGAAGCTCTGGGGCCAACGTCCTGACTTTC. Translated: CASIGPRWGGSSGANVLTF.

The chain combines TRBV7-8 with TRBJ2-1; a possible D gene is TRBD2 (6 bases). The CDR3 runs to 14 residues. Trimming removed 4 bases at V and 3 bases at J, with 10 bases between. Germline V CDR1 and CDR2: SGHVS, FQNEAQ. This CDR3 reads CASSSSGYYNEQFF. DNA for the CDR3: TGTGCCAGCAGCTCCAGCGGGTACTACAATGAGCAGTTCTTC.

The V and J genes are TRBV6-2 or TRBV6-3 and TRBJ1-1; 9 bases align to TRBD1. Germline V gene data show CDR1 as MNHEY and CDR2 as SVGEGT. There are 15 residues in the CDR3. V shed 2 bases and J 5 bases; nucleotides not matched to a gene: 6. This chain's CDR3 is CASSYGDRGFTEAFF. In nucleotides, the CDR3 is TGTGCCAGCAGTTACGGCGACAGGGGGTTTACTGAAGCTTTCTTT.

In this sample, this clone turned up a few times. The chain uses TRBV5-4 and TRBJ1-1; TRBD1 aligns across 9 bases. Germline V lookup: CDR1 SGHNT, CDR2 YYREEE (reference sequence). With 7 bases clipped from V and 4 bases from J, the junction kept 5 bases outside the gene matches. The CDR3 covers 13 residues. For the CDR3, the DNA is TGTGCCAGCGGGACAGGGTCGTCCACTGAAGCTTTCTTT. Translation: CASGTGSSTEAFF.

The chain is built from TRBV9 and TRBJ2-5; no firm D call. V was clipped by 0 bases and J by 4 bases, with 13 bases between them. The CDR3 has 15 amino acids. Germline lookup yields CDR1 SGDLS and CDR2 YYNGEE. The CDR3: CASSVGRVLGETQYF. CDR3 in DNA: TGTGCCAGCAGCGTAGGACGGGTGCTGGGAGAGACCCAGTACTTC.

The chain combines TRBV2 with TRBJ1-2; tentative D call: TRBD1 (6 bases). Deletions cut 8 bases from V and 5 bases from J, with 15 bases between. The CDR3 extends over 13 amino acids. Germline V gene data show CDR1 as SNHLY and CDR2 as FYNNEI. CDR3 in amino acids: CASAHAGEYGYTF. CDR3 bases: TGTGCCAGCGCCCACGCAGGGGAATATGGCTACACCTTC.

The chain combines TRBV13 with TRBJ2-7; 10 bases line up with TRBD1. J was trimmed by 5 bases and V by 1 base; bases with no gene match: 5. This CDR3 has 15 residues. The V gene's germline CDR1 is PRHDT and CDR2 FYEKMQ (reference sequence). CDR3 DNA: TGTGCCAGCAGCTTAGAGGACAGGGGGGACGACGAGCAGTACTTC. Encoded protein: CASSLEDRGDDEQYF. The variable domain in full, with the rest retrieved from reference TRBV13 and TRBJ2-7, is AAGVIQSPRHLIKEKRETATLKCYPIPRHDTVYWYQQGPGQDPQFLISFYEKMQSDKGSIPDRFSAQQFSDYHSELNMSSLELGDSALYFCASSLEDRGDDEQYFGPGTRLTVT.

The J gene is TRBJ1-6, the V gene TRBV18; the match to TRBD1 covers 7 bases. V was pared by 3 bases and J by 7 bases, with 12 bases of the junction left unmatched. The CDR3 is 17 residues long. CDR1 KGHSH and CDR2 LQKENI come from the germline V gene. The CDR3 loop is CASSPSLPGQLNSPLHF. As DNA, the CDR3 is TGTGCCAGCTCACCCTCCCTTCCGGGACAGTTGAATTCACCCCTCCACTTT. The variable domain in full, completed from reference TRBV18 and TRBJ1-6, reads NAGVMQNPRHLVRRRGQEARLRCSPMKGHSHVYWYRQLPEEGLKFMVYLQKENIIDESGMPKERFSAEFPKEGPSILRIQQVVRGDSAAYFCASSPSLPGQLNSPLHFGNGTRLTVT.

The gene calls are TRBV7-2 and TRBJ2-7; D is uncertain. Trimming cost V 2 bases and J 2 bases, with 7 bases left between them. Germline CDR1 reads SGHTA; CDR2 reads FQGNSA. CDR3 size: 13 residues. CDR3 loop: CASSLFATYEQYF. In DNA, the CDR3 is TGTGCCAGCAGCTTATTCGCTACCTACGAGCAGTACTTC.

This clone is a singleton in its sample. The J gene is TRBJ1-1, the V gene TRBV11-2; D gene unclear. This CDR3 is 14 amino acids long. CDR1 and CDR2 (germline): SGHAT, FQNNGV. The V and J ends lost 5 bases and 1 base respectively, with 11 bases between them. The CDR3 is CASSLQEGNTEAFF. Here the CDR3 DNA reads TGTGCCAGCAGCCTCCAGGAGGGGAACACTGAAGCTTTCTTT.

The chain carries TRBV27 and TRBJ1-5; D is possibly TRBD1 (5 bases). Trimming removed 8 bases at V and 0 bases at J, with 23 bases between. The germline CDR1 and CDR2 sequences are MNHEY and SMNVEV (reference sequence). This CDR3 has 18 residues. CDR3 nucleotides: TGTGCCAGCCCCCCCTGTGGGGGGTTACCCTATAGCAATCAGCCCCAGCATTTT. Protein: CASPPCGGLPYSNQPQHF.

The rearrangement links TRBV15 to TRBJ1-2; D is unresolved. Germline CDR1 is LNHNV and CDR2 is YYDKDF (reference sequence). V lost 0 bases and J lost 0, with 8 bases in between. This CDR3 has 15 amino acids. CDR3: CATSREGSANYGYTF. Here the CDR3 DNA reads TGTGCCACCAGCAGAGAGGGCTCCGCTAACTATGGCTACACCTTC.

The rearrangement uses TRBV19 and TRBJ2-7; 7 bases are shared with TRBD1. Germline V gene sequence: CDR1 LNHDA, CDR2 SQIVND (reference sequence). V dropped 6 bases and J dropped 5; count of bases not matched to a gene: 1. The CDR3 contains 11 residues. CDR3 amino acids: CASRQGNEQYF. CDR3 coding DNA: TGTGCCAGTAGACAGGGGAACGAGCAGTACTTC.

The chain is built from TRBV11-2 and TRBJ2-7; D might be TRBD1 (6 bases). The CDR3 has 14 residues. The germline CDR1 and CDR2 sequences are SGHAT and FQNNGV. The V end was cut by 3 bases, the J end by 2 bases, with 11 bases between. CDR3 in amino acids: CASSLGTLAYEQYF. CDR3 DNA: TGTGCCAGCAGCTTGGGGACACTGGCCTACGAGCAGTACTTC.

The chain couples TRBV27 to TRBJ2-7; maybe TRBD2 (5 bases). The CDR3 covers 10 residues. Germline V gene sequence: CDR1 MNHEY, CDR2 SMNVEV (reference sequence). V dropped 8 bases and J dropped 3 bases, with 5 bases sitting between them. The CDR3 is CASGGYEQYF. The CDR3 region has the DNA TGTGCCAGCGGAGGCTACGAGCAGTACTTC.

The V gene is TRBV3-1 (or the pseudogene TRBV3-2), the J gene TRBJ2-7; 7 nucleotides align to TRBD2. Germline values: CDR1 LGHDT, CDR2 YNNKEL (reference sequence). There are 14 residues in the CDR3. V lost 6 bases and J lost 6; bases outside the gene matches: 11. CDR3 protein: CASRISGEPSEQYF. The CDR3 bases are TGTGCCAGCAGGATCAGCGGGGAACCCTCCGAGCAGTACTTC.

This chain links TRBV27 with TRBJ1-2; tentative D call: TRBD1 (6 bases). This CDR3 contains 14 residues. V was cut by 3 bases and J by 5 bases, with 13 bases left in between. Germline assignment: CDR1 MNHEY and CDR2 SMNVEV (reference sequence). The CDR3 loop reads CASSLGGPFYGYTF. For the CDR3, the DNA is TGTGCCAGCAGTTTGGGGGGGCCGTTTTATGGCTACACCTTC.

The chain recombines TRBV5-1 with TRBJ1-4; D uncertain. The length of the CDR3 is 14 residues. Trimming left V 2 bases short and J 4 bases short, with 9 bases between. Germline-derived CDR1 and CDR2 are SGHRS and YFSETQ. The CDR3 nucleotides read TGCGCCAGCAGCTTACAGCGGGGTAATGAAAAACTGTTTTTT. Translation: CASSLQRGNEKLFF.

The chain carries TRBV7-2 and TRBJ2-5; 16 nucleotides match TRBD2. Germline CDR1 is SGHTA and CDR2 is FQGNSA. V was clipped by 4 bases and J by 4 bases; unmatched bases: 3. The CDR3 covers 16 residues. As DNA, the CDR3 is TGTGCCAGCAGCTCGGGACTAGCGGGAGGGAGAGAGACCCAGTACTTC. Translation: CASSSGLAGGRETQYF.

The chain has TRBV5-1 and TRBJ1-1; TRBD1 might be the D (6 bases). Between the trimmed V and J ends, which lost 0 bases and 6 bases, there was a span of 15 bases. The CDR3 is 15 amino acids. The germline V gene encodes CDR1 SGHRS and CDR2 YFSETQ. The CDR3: CASSLGQETLSEAFF. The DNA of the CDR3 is TGCGCCAGCAGCTTGGGACAGGAGACGTTGTCTGAAGCTTTCTTT.

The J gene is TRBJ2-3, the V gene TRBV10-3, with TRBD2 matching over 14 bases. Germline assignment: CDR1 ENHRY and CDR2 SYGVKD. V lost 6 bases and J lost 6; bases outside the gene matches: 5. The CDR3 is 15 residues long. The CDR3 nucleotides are TGTGCCATCAGGGCCGGGACTAGCGGGAGTGATACGCAGTATTTT. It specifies CAIRAGTSGSDTQYF.

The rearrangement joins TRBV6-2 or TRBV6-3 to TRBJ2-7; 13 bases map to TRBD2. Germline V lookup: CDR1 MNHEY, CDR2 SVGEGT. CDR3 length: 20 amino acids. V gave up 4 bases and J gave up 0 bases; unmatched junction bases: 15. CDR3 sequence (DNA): TGTGCCAGCAGTTCCCGCCCCGGACTAGCGGGAGTGGGGAGCTCCTACGAGCAGTACTTC. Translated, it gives CASSSRPGLAGVGSSYEQYF.

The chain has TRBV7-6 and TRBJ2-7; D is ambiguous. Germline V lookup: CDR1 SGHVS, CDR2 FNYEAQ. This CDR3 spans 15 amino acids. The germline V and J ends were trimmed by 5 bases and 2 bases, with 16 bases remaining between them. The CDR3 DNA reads TGTGCCAGCAGCCCCTTTGTCGCGGCCCCCTACGAGCAGTACTTC. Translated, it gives CASSPFVAAPYEQYF.